The clone carrying this TCR beta chain was observed many times. Its antigen is currently unknown. These data are taken from a study of blood T cells in healthy people across ages. Notes on the study in general: Diversity was estimated from one million T cells, and these estimates were considered underestimates. Changes seen in expanded clonotypes were possibly confounded by donor CMV status left unknown. Strong correlation linked observed beta diversity and percent naive T cells.

Germline lookup yields CDR1 KGHSH and CDR2 LQKENI. CDR3 length: 18 residues. The V end was cut by 2 bases, the J end by 2 bases, with 22 bases between. A sample-barcoded 5' primer and a J-beta primer mix were used in a second PCR of roughly 7 to 11 cycles. Individual samples furnished no less than 2.5 million CDR3-containing paired-end reads apiece. TCRdb used MiXCR to reprocess the 5' RACE reads, holding one entry per CDR3 protein. The table has roughly 900,000 distinct CDR3 sequences, less than 35% seen once; the top ten hold 17%. The source is a woman older than 75 in good health. The sequencing input was blood. The chain joins TRBV18 to TRBJ2-7; D possibly corresponds to TRBD1 (6 bases). CDR3 amino acids: CASSPWSLGQLNAYEQYF. CDR3 DNA: TGTGCCAGCTCACCATGGTCACTTGGACAGCTAAACGCCTACGAGCAGTACTTC.